This T cell receptor beta chain was recovered during a study of T cell repertoires in cytomegalovirus infection. TCRdb processed the reads anew with MiXCR; each CDR3 protein has one entry. In the table there are some 100,000 distinct CDR3 sequences, under 25% of which are singletons. General study points: Dominant in the ex vivo response were TCR beta clonotypes restricted by HLA-C and specific for CMV.

V lost 0 bases, J lost 4 bases, and 6 bases lay in between. This CDR3 comprises 13 residues. Germline V gene lookup returns CDR1 SGHKS and CDR2 YYEKEE (reference sequence). This clonotype has a handful of counts. As yet, its antigen is unknown. Sequenced input: CD8+ T cells from PBMCs. The rearrangement links TRBV5-5 to TRBJ2-3; D is ambiguous. The source of this sequence is a human donor in good health (CMV status not recorded). Some clones in this sample may be carry-over from other donors' samples. CDR3 in amino acids: CASSLGWADTQYF. In DNA, the CDR3 is TGTGCCAGCAGCTTGGGCTGGGCAGATACGCAGTATTTT.